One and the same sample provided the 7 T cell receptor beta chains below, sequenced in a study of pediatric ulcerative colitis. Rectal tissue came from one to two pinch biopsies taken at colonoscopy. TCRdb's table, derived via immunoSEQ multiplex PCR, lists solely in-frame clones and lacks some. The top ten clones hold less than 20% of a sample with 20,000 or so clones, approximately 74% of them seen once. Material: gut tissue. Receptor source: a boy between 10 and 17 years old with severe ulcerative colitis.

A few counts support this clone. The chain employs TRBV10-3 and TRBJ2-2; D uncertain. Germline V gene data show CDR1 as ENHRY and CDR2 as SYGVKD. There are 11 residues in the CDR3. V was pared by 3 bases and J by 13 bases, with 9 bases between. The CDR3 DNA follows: TGTGCCATCAGTGACCCAACGGGGCTGTTTTTT. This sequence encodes CAISDPTGLFF.

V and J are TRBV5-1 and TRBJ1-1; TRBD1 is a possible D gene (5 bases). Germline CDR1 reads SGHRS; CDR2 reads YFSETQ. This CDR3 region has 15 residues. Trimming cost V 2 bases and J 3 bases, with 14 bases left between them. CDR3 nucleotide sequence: TGCGCCAGCAGCTTTAACAGGCATCGGGACACTGAAGCTTTCTTT. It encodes CASSFNRHRDTEAFF. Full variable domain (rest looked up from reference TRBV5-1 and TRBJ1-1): KAGVTQTPRYLIKTRGQQVTLSCSPISGHRSVSWYQQTPGQGLQFLFEYFSETQRNKGNFPGRFSGRQFSNSRSEMNVSTLELGDSALYLCASSFNRHRDTEAFFGQGTRLTVV.

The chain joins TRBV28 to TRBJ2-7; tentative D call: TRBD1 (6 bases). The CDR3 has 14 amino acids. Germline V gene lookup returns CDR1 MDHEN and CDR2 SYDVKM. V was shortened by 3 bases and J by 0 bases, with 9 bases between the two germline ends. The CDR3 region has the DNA TGTGCCAGCAGTTTCCGGGACACCTCCTACGAGCAGTACTTC. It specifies CASSFRDTSYEQYF.

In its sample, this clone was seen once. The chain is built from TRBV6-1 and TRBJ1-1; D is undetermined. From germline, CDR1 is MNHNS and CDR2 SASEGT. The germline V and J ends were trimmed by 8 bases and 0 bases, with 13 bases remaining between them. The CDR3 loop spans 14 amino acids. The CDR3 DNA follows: TGTGCCAGCTCACACTTGACCGTGAACACTGAAGCTTTCTTT. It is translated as CASSHLTVNTEAFF.

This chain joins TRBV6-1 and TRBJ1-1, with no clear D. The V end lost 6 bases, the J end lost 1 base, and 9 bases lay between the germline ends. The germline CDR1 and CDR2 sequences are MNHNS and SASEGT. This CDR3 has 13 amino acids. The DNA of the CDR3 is TGTGCCAGCAGACAAACAGAGAACACTGAAGCTTTCTTT. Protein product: CASRQTENTEAFF.

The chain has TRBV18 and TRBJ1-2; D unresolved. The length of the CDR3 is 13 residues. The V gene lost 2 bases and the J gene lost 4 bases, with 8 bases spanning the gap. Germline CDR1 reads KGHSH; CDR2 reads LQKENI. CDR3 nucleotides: TGTGCCAGCTCACCAGAGCAGAGCTATGGCTACACCTTC. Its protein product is CASSPEQSYGYTF.

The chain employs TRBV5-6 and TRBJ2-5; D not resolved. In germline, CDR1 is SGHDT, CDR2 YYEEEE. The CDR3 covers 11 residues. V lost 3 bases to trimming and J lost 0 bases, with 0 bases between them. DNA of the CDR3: TGTGCCAGCAGCTACCAAGAGACCCAGTACTTC. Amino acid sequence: CASSYQETQYF. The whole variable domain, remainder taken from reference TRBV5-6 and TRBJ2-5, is DAGVTQSPTHLIKTRGQQVTLRCSPKSGHDTVSWYQQALGQGPQFIFQYYEEEERQRGNFPDRFSGHQFPNYSSELNVNALLLGDSALYLCASSYQETQYFGPGTRLLVL.